A single T cell receptor (beta chain) is shown here with its context. Its target is unknown. The data were obtained in a study of cytomegalovirus exposure and HLA in healthy donors. Notes on the study in general: For cytomegalovirus status, the classifier reportedly gave diagnoses with high specificity and sensitivity. Analyzed later, most CMV-associated TCR beta chains appeared HLA-restricted. Earlier findings revealed that most TCR beta V segments proved productive either about 87% or about 30% of the time. The study listed some 160 cytomegalovirus-associated TCR beta chains.

The PCR contained 60 Vbeta and 13 Jbeta primers. Data came from immunoSEQ multiplex PCR; TCRdb stores just in-frame clones and leaves some out. The repertoire consists of fewer than 200,000 clones, with roughly 85% occurring once and the leading ten covering approximately 1.3%. CDR3 length equals 18 residues. The V and J ends lost 3 bases and 0 bases respectively, with 19 bases between them. Germline CDR1 is WSHSY and CDR2 is SAAADI. The material sequenced was PBMCs. The chain joins TRBV10-2 to TRBJ2-3; D call uncertain. The receptor was derived from a man aged 25-45 years in good health and CMV-seronegative. As DNA, the CDR3 is TGCGCCAGCAGTGACATCCTTGGGCTTCCTACTAGCACAGATACGCAGTATTTT. Protein product: CASSDILGLPTSTDTQYF.